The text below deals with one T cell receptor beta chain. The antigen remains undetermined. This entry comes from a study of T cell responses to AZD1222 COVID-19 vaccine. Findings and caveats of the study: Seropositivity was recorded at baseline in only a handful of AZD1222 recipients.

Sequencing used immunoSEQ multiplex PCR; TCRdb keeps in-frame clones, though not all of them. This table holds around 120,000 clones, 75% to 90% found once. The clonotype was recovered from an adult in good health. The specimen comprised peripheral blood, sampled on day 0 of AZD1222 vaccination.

The CDR3: CASSLPAPYEQYF. CDR3 nucleotides: TGTGCCAGCAGTTTGCCAGCCCCCTACGAGCAGTACTTC. The chain combines TRBV28 with TRBJ2-7; D remains ambiguous. Germline lookup yields CDR1 MDHEN and CDR2 SYDVKM. V shed 3 bases and J shed 2 bases, with 8 bases lying between them. This CDR3 region has 13 residues.